The 31 T cell receptor beta chains given below trace back to one sample, sequenced in a study of blood T cell repertoires in COVID-19. Assay used: immunoSEQ multiplex PCR; TCRdb lists only in-frame clones, some missing. The table lists about 240,000 clones, 88% of them singletons. Sequencing was carried out using peripheral blood. Every receptor here comes from a woman aged 40-49 years who had recovered from COVID-19.

CDR3 bases: TGTGCCAGTAGTATAGCGCCGGGGGGGGTCGGGACCCACAAGTACTTC. Translating it yields CASSIAPGGVGTHKYF. The chain employs TRBV19 and TRBJ2-5, with TRBD2 matching 8 bases. The germline V gene encodes CDR1 LNHDA and CDR2 SQIVND (reference sequence). V was pared by 1 base and J by 12 bases, with 16 bases of the junction left unmatched. This CDR3 has 16 amino acids.

The CDR3: CASRDDSYNEQFF. The CDR3 DNA is TGTGCCAGTAGGGACGACAGCTACAATGAGCAGTTCTTC. V is TRBV19 and J is TRBJ2-1; possibly TRBD1 for D (5 bases). The CDR3 totals 13 residues. From germline, CDR1 is LNHDA and CDR2 SQIVND (reference sequence). V lost 6 bases and J 3 bases, leaving 9 bases between the germline ends.

In its sample, this clone was seen a few times. The chain joins TRBV5-1 to TRBJ1-5; D uncertain. Germline V lookup: CDR1 SGHRS, CDR2 YFSETQ. With 0 bases removed from V and 0 bases from J, the gap between germline ends came to 7 bases. This CDR3 spans 15 amino acids. The CDR3 DNA is TGCGCCAGCAGCTTGGGAGGGCATAGCAATCAGCCCCAGCATTTT. Translation: CASSLGGHSNQPQHF.

There are a few counts of this clone. The gene calls are TRBV18 and TRBJ2-7; 10 nucleotides agree with TRBD1. The CDR3 is 12 amino acids. CDR1 and CDR2 (germline): KGHSH, LQKENI. The CDR3 sequence is CASSSSGTGAQV. As DNA, the CDR3 is TGTGCCAGCTCGTCTTCCGGGACAGGGGCCCAGGTC.

V and J are TRBV19 and TRBJ2-4, with D possibly being TRBD1 (5 bases). Between the trimmed V and J ends, which lost 4 bases and 1 base, there was a span of 20 bases. This CDR3 is 18 amino acids long. Germline V gene lookup returns CDR1 LNHDA and CDR2 SQIVND (reference sequence). This CDR3 reads CASSTPLLRAQAKNIQYF. The CDR3 DNA sequence: TGTGCCAGTAGTACCCCTCTCCTCAGGGCTCAGGCCAAAAACATTCAGTACTTC.

V and J are TRBV5-1 and TRBJ1-4; D is unresolved. CDR1 is SGHRS, CDR2 YFSETQ, per germline. The CDR3 is 15 amino acids. V lost 6 bases and J lost 1, with 13 bases in between. The CDR3 loop is CASNREGRTNEKLFF. Here the CDR3 DNA reads TGCGCCAGCAACCGGGAGGGTCGAACTAATGAAAAACTGTTTTTT.

The chain uses TRBV6-5 and TRBJ2-5; D unclear. This CDR3 comprises 14 residues. V was cut by 7 bases and J by 1 base, with 13 bases left in between. From germline, CDR1 is MNHEY and CDR2 SVGAGI. The CDR3 DNA follows: TGTGCCAGCACAGGTCTGGGTACCCAAGAGACCCAGTACTTC. Translated: CASTGLGTQETQYF.

The chain uses TRBV30 and TRBJ1-1; 8 positions agree with TRBD1. This CDR3 is built from 14 residues. Germline trimming cut 8 bases from V and 4 bases from J; bases unmatched to any gene: 12. In germline, CDR1 is GTSNPN, CDR2 SVGIG (reference sequence). Here the CDR3 reads CASQGAGYGTEAFF. DNA for the CDR3: TGTGCCAGCCAGGGGGCGGGTTACGGCACTGAAGCTTTCTTT.

The chain uses TRBV7-8 and TRBJ2-3; TRBD2 matches at 7 bases. Germline-derived CDR1 and CDR2 are SGHVS and FQNEAQ. J lost 1 base, V lost 2 bases, and 3 bases had no gene match. The CDR3 totals 15 residues. CDR3 sequence reads: CASSLWGGRTDTQYF. As DNA, the CDR3 is TGTGCCAGCAGCTTATGGGGGGGACGCACAGATACGCAGTATTTT. Based on the CDR3 plus reference TRBV7-8 and TRBJ2-3, the full variable domain is GAGVSQSPRYKVAKRGQDVALRCDPISGHVSLFWYQQALGQGPEFLTYFQNEAQLDKSGLPSDRFFAERPEGSVSTLKIQRTQQEDSAVYLCASSLWGGRTDTQYFGPGTRLTVL.

The chain links TRBV27 to TRBJ2-3; 8 bases line up with TRBD1. V was pared by 4 bases and J by 4 bases, with 4 bases of the junction left unmatched. CDR1 is MNHEY and CDR2 is SMNVEV in the germline V gene (reference sequence). This CDR3 has 14 amino acids. In nucleotides, the CDR3 is TGTGCCAGCAGTTCCAGGGGGCGGCCAGATACGCAGTATTTT. It is translated as CASSSRGRPDTQYF.

The V gene is TRBV21-1, the J gene TRBJ2-7; TRBD2 is the table's D call and was not checked against the DNA. TRBV21-1 is tagged as a pseudogene. This CDR3 is built from 15 residues. In DNA form, the CDR3 reads TGTGCCAGCACCCCCGGGGGGCAGCCGGCCTACGAGCAGTACGTC. The encoded protein is CASTPGGQPAYEQYV.

This clone showed up just once. The chain couples TRBV18 to TRBJ1-1, with 10 bases aligning to TRBD1. Trimming at V came to 3 bases and at J to 0 bases, leaving 4 bases not matched to a gene. The CDR3 runs to 16 residues. From germline, CDR1 is KGHSH and CDR2 LQKENI. The CDR3, as DNA: TGTGCCAGCTCACCCCCAGGGACAGGGGTGAACACTGAAGCTTTCTTT. Its translation: CASSPPGTGVNTEAFF.

The gene calls are TRBV7-9 and TRBJ2-1, with TRBD2 matching 10 bases. Germline loops: CDR1 SEHNR, CDR2 FQNEAQ (reference sequence). The CDR3 runs 17 residues. V trimming: 1 base; J trimming: 6 bases; junction bases outside the gene matches: 9. The CDR3 sequence: CASSLGLAGARANEQFF. In DNA form, the CDR3 reads TGTGCCAGCAGCTTAGGGCTAGCGGGAGCAAGGGCCAATGAGCAGTTCTTC.

This sequence joins TRBV28 and TRBJ1-5; 11 bases line up with TRBD1. This CDR3 is 15 amino acids long. Germline CDR1 MDHEN, CDR2 SYDVKM. The ends lost 4 bases at V and 7 bases at J; junction bases unmatched: 6. In DNA, the CDR3 is TGTGCCAGCAGTTCAGGGGGACAGGGGGACCAGCCCCAGCATTTT. Its protein is CASSSGGQGDQPQHF.

The genes are TRBV9 and TRBJ1-2; tentative D call: TRBD1 (6 bases). CDR1 and CDR2 from the germline V gene are SGDLS and YYNGEE. This CDR3 contains 11 residues. V lost 4 bases and J 8 bases, leaving 9 bases between the germline ends. The CDR3 region is CASSSGQGYTF. In nucleotides, the CDR3 is TGTGCCAGCAGCTCCGGACAGGGCTACACCTTC.

This clone was seen only once. The chain combines TRBV6-1 with TRBJ1-3, with 8 positions matching TRBD1. Trimming at V came to 2 bases and at J to 0 bases, leaving 3 bases not matched to a gene. Looked up from germline, CDR1 is MNHNS and CDR2 is SASEGT. This CDR3 comprises 16 residues. The CDR3 reads CASSEQGAASGNTIYF. As DNA, the CDR3 is TGTGCCAGCAGTGAACAGGGGGCCGCCTCTGGAAACACCATATATTTT.

V usage is TRBV30 and J usage is TRBJ1-5; 7 bases match TRBD1. The V and J ends lost 6 bases and 6 bases, in that order; junction bases with no gene match: 8. CDR3 length: 13 amino acids. Germline V gene lookup returns CDR1 GTSNPN and CDR2 SVGIG (reference sequence). The CDR3 nucleotides are TGTGCCTGTACGGACAGGCTTGGTCAGCCCCAGCATTTT. Translating it yields CACTDRLGQPQHF.

This clone was counted once. The rearrangement joins TRBV5-1 to TRBJ2-2; 11 nucleotides line up with TRBD2. The CDR3 has 16 residues. V lost 0 bases and J lost 4; bases outside the gene matches: 2. The V gene's germline CDR1 is SGHRS and CDR2 YFSETQ. The CDR3 bases are TGCGCCAGCAGCTTGGAGCTAGCGGGAGGCACCGGGGAGCTGTTTTTT. This codes for CASSLELAGGTGELFF.

J is TRBJ2-7 and V is TRBV27; the match to TRBD2 covers 10 bases. Germline V gene sequence: CDR1 MNHEY, CDR2 SMNVEV (reference sequence). Germline trimming cut 2 bases from V and 2 bases from J; bases unmatched to any gene: 9. This CDR3 comprises 17 residues. Written as DNA, the CDR3 is TGTGCCAGCAGTTTAGCCCCCCGACTAGCGGGCCCCTACGAGCAGTACTTC. Protein sequence: CASSLAPRLAGPYEQYF.

J is TRBJ2-1 and V is TRBV19; 7 bases align to TRBD2. Germline loops: CDR1 LNHDA, CDR2 SQIVND (reference sequence). The CDR3 has 16 residues. J was trimmed by 5 bases and V by 1 base; bases with no gene match: 8. Written as DNA, the CDR3 is TGTGCCAGTAGTATAGTGGGGCTAGCGGAAAACAATGAGCAGTTCTTC. Protein product: CASSIVGLAENNEQFF. The variable domain in full, completed from reference TRBV19 and TRBJ2-1, reads DGGITQSPKYLFRKEGQNVTLSCEQNLNHDAMYWYRQDPGQGLRLIYYSQIVNDFQKGDIAEGYSVSREKKESFPLTVTSAQKNPTAFYLCASSIVGLAENNEQFFGPGTRLTVL.

The V and J genes are TRBV25-1 and TRBJ2-7, with no clear D. Germline-derived CDR1 and CDR2 are MGHDK and SYGVNS. The CDR3 is 10 residues long. Trimming cost V 8 bases and J 1 base, with 3 bases left between them. CDR3 amino acids: CASPSYEQYV. The CDR3 DNA sequence: TGTGCCAGCCCGTCCTACGAGCAGTACGTC.

The J gene is TRBJ1-5, the V gene TRBV24-1, with 10 bases lining up with TRBD1. V lost 4 bases to trimming and J lost 5 bases; unmatched junction nucleotides: 4. The CDR3 runs to 15 residues. The germline V gene has CDR1 KGHDR and CDR2 SFDVKD. The CDR3: CATSDHGTGDQPQHF. CDR3 DNA sequence: TGTGCCACCAGTGACCACGGGACAGGGGATCAGCCCCAGCATTTT.

The CDR3 region has the DNA TGTGCCTGGAGTGTATGGCGCGGTGAGCAGTTCTTC. This sequence encodes CAWSVWRGEQFF. This rearrangement joins TRBV30 to TRBJ2-1; D remains unclear. This CDR3 has 12 amino acids. Trimming cost V 0 bases and J 9 bases, with 9 bases left between them. Germline lookup yields CDR1 GTSNPN and CDR2 SVGIG (reference sequence).

CDR3 amino acids: CASSFQGREKLFF. In DNA, the CDR3 is TGTGCCAGCAGCTTTCAGGGTCGTGAAAAACTGTTTTTT. This sequence joins TRBV5-4 and TRBJ1-4; perhaps TRBD1 as D (5 bases). The CDR3 is made up of 13 amino acids. The germline gives CDR1 SGHNT, CDR2 YYREEE (reference sequence). Trimming shortened V by 2 bases and J by 7 bases, and 9 bases separated the two germline ends.

The chain carries TRBV13 and TRBJ1-5; the D is unclear. The CDR3 has 12 residues. Germline V gives CDR1 PRHDT, CDR2 FYEKMQ (reference sequence). With 6 bases removed from V and 2 bases from J, the gap between germline ends came to 5 bases. CDR3: CASSSGNQPQHF. In nucleotides, the CDR3 is TGTGCCAGCAGTTCGGGCAATCAGCCCCAGCATTTT.

The rearrangement uses TRBV9 and TRBJ2-1; D may be TRBD2 (7 bases). This CDR3 is 14 amino acids long. The germline CDR1 and CDR2 sequences are SGDLS and YYNGEE. The V gene lost 0 bases and the J gene lost 5 bases, with 9 bases spanning the gap. CDR3 DNA: TGTGCCAGCAGCGTAGGGGGGGGGCACAATGAGCAGTTCTTC. As protein: CASSVGGGHNEQFF. Together with reference TRBV9 and TRBJ2-1, the CDR3 gives the full variable domain: DSGVTQTPKHLITATGQRVTLRCSPRSGDLSVYWYQQSLDQGLQFLIQYYNGEERAKGNILERFSAQQFPDLHSELNLSSLELGDSALYFCASSVGGGHNEQFFGPGTRLTVL.

The rearrangement uses TRBV4-1 and TRBJ2-5, with D maybe TRBD1 (7 bases). CDR1 is MGHRA and CDR2 is YSYEKL in the germline V gene. Trimming took 1 base from V and 2 from J, leaving 17 bases between them. CDR3 length equals 17 residues. The CDR3, as DNA: TGCGCCAGCAGCCAAGCCCGGGGCCCAGGGGGGCAAGAGACCCAGTACTTC. This translates into CASSQARGPGGQETQYF.

This chain connects TRBV5-1 to TRBJ2-2; the match to TRBD2 covers 8 bases. Germline-derived CDR1 and CDR2 are SGHRS and YFSETQ. Trimming cost V 0 bases and J 1 base; bases outside gene matches: 2. The CDR3 has 16 residues. For the CDR3, the DNA is TGCGCCAGCAGCTTGGCCGGGACTAGGAACACCGGGGAGCTGTTTTTT. Protein: CASSLAGTRNTGELFF.

The genes are TRBV30 and TRBJ1-1; D is perhaps TRBD1 (5 bases). Germline V gives CDR1 GTSNPN, CDR2 SVGIG (reference sequence). Trimming took 5 bases from V and 10 from J, leaving 20 bases between them. The CDR3 has 13 amino acids. The CDR3 spells CAWGRTLPGGAFF. The CDR3 DNA reads TGTGCCTGGGGCCGGACCCTCCCCGGGGGAGCTTTCTTT. Full variable domain (outside the CDR3, taken from reference TRBV30 and TRBJ1-1): SQTIHQWPATLVQPVGSPLSLECTVEGTSNPNLYWYRQAAGRGLQLLFYSVGIGQISSEVPQNLSASRPQDRQFILSSKKLLLSDSGFYLCAWGRTLPGGAFFGQGTRLTVV.

The genes are TRBV4-1 and TRBJ2-3, with 7 bases that match TRBD2. The germline CDR1 and CDR2 sequences are MGHRA and YSYEKL. V was pared by 0 bases and J by 5 bases, with 11 bases of the junction left unmatched. This CDR3 is 17 amino acids long. CDR3 loop: CASSQEVSGPRVDTQYF. For the CDR3, the DNA is TGCGCCAGCAGCCAAGAAGTTAGCGGGCCAAGGGTAGATACGCAGTATTTT.

On this clone: Other nucleotide sequences in the sample specify the same CDR3. The V gene is TRBV7-9, the J gene TRBJ2-7, with 8 bases aligning to TRBD1. The CDR3 contains 14 residues. Germline V gene sequence: CDR1 SEHNR, CDR2 FQNEAQ (reference sequence). The ends lost 5 bases at V and 2 bases at J; junction bases unmatched: 5. The CDR3 is CASSPPGQAYEQYF. CDR3 coding DNA: TGTGCCAGCAGCCCGCCGGGACAGGCCTACGAGCAGTACTTC.